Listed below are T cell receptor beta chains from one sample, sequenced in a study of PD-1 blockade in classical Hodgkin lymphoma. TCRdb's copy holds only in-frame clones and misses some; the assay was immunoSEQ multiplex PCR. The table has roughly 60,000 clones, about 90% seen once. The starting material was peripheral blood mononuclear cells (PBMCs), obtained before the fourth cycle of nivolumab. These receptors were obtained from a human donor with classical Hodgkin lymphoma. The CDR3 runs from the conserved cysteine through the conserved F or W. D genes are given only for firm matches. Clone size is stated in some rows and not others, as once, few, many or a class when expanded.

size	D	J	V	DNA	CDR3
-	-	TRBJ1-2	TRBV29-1	TGCAGCGTTTATTTTCTATGGGGCGCCGGCTACACCTTC	CSVYFLWGAGYTF
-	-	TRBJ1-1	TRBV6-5	TGTGCCAGCATCTCGGGTATGAACACTGAAGCTTTCTTT	CASISGMNTEAFF
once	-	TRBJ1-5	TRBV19	TGTGCCAGTACCCCGACTCAGGGGAGTACTCAGCCCCAGCATTTT	CASTPTQGSTQPQHF
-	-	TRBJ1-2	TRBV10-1	TGCGCCAGCAGTGAGTCGTCTAACTATGGCTACACCTTC	CASSESSNYGYTF
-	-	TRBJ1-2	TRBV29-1	TGCAGCGTTGAAGATGGGGCCAACTATGGCTACACCTTC	CSVEDGANYGYTF
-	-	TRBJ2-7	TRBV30	TGTGCCTGGAGTTTTCCGCCGCAGGGTGAGCAGTACTTC	CAWSFPPQGEQYF
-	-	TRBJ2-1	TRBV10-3	TGTGCCATCAGGGAAACTAGTGCTAATGAGCAGTTCTTC	CAIRETSANEQFF
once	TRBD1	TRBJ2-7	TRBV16	TGTGCCAGCAGCCAATCCGGACAGGGAAGTACCTCCTACGAGCAGTACTTC	CASSQSGQGSTSYEQYF
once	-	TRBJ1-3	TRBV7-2	TGTGCCAGCAGCCCCAGGGGAATGGGAAACACCATATATTTT	CASSPRGMGNTIYF
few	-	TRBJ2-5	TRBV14	TGTGCCAGCAGCCCGGGAGGGGGACAGGTTATCATCCGGGGAGAGACCCAGTACTTC	CASSPGGGQVIIRGETQYF
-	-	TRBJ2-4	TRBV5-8	TGTGCCAGCAGCTCGGATGTGAGGGACAACATTCAGTACTTC	CASSSDVRDNIQYF
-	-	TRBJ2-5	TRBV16	TGTGCCAGCAGCCCGGATGCTGAAGAGACCCAGTACTTC	CASSPDAEETQYF
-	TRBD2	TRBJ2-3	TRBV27	TGTGCCAGTATGACTAGCGGGTGGGGGACAGATACGCAGTATTTT	CASMTSGWGTDTQYF
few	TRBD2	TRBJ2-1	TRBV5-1	TGCGCCAGCAGCTGGTGGGAGGGTCCCTACAATGAGCAGTTCTTC	CASSWWEGPYNEQFF
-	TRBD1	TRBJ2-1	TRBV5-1	TGCGCCAGCAGCTATCGACAGGGGTTTTACAATGAGCAGTTCTTC	CASSYRQGFYNEQFF
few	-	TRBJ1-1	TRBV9	TGTGCCAGCAGCGGGGGGAACACTGAAGCTTTCTTT	CASSGGNTEAFF
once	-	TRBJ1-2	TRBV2	TGTGCCAGCAGTCCCCGGACAGACTATGGCTACACCTTC	CASSPRTDYGYTF
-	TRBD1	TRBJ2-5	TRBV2	TGTGCCAGCAATCAGGGGGCGGATTATCAAGAGACCCAGTACTTC	CASNQGADYQETQYF
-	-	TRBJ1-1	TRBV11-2	TGTGCCAGCAGCTTGGCGGGGCGAAACACTGAAGCTTTCTTT	CASSLAGRNTEAFF
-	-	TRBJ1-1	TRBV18	TGTGCCAGCTCCCCCCAATTATGGGGCAGCAACACTGAAGCTTTCTTT	CASSPQLWGSNTEAFF
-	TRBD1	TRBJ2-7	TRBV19	TGTGCCAGTAGTCCGATCTCGAGCTCAGGGGGATACGAGCAGTACTTC	CASSPISSSGGYEQYF
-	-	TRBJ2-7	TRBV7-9	TGTGCCAGCAGCTTACAAGCAAACTACGAGCAGTACTTC	CASSLQANYEQYF
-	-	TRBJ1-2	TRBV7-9	TGTGCCAGCAGCTTACAGGGCAGGGGAGGCGGCTACACCTTC	CASSLQGRGGGYTF
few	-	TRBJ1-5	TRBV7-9	TGTGCCAGCAGCCCCAGTGATCAGCCCCAGCATTTT	CASSPSDQPQHF
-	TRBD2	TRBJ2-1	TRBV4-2	TGTGCCAGCAGCCCCCTGGACAGCGGGGGGGTTTACAATGAGCAGTTCTTC	CASSPLDSGGVYNEQFF
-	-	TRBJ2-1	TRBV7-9	TGTGCCAGCAGCTTAGCCCGGGGAATTGGCCATGAGCAGTTCTTC	CASSLARGIGHEQFF
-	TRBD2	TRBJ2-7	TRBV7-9	TGTGCCAGCAGCTTAGAGGCGGGGGGGCCCTACGAGCAGTACTTC	CASSLEAGGPYEQYF
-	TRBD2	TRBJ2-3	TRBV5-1	TGCGCCAGCAGCTTGGCCCCGGCTAGCGGGGGGGTCGATACGCAGTATTTT	CASSLAPASGGVDTQYF
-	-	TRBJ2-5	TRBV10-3	TGTGCCATCAGTGAAGCTGAAGAGACCCAGTACTTC	CAISEAEETQYF
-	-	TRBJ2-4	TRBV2	TGTGCCAGCAACAGACAGCTAGAAAACATTCAGTACTTC	CASNRQLENIQYF
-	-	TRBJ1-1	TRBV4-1	TGCGCCAGCAGGTGGGGGGGAGAAGCTTTCTTT	CASRWGGEAFF
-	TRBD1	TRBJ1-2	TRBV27	TGTGCCAGCAGTCCAATGACAGGGTGGACCTCCTCCTATGGCTACACCTTC	CASSPMTGWTSSYGYTF
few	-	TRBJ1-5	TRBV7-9	TGTGCCAGCAGCTCAGATAGACAGCCCCAGCATTTT	CASSSDRQPQHF
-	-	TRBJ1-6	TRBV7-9	TGTGCCAGCAGCCCATACCACCCCTCCTATAATTCACCCCTCCACTTT	CASSPYHPSYNSPLHF
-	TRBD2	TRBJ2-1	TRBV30	TGTGCCTCTTCGGGACTAGCGAGCAATGAGCAGTTCTTC	CASSGLASNEQFF
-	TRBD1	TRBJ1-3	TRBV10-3	TGTGCCATCAGTGATCCAACAGGGGGCTCTGGAAACACCATATATTTT	CAISDPTGGSGNTIYF